The clone carrying this T cell receptor (beta chain) was recorded many times. Its antigen is currently unknown. CDR3 size: 14 residues. The germline V gene has CDR1 DFQATT and CDR2 SNEGSKA (reference sequence). V gave up 6 bases and J gave up 8 bases, with 22 bases separating them. One entry per CDR3 protein results from TCRdb running MiXCR on the RT-PCR reads. Of around 520,000 distinct CDR3 sequences in the sample, approximately 12% were seen once. The data originate from a study of response to subunit inactivated influenza vaccine. Study findings and constraints: The authors proposed limited new T cell recruitment per seasonal influenza vaccination.

The TCR originated in a man aged 45-65 years who received an inactivated influenza vaccine. Sequenced here: PBMCs from blood, sampled on the day of vaccination. The chain links TRBV20-1 to TRBJ1-2, with D perhaps TRBD1 (5 bases). CDR3 coding DNA: TGCAGTGCAAGCCGACCCGGGGCTCCGGCGGGCTACACCTTC. Translated, it gives CSASRPGAPAGYTF.